This T cell receptor (beta chain) was profiled in a study of CD8+ T cells in alopecia areata. Overall study: At a dose of 5 to 10 mg twice daily, oral tofacitinib was given to treated patients.

Extraction of RNA preceded its reverse transcription into cDNA, which served as the sequencing template. Only in-frame clones appear in the TCRdb table, and some are missing; sequencing was by immunoSEQ multiplex PCR. Of some 110,000 clones in the sample, 35% to 40% are singletons; the top ten hold 3.1%. The study's findings and limits: More clonal than normal scalp was lesional scalp, particularly alopecia totalis/universalis.

Trimming stripped 3 bases from V and 4 bases from J, with 12 bases between. This CDR3 region has 14 residues. Germline V gives CDR1 LGHNA, CDR2 YSLEER. This clone was detected a few times. Its target is not known. The sequencing input was CD4+ T cells sorted from blood. The chain is built from TRBV4-3 and TRBJ2-5, with D possibly TRBD1 on 5 matching bases. This sequence originates from a human donor with alopecia areata. The chain's CDR3 is CASSHGAPGETQYF. CDR3 sequence (DNA): TGCGCCAGCAGCCATGGGGCCCCCGGAGAGACCCAGTACTTC.